This TCR beta chain was observed in a study of blood T cell repertoires in COVID-19. Trimming took 0 bases from V and 1 from J, leaving 8 bases between them. Per germline, CDR1 SGHRS and CDR2 YFSETQ. There are 15 residues in the CDR3. Sequencing used immunoSEQ multiplex PCR; TCRdb keeps in-frame clones, though not all of them. Of approximately 72,000 clones listed, approximately 85% were seen once; the top ten hold roughly 23%. The TCR sequence derives from a man aged 45 to 65 with acute or convalescent COVID-19. The chain joins TRBV5-1 to TRBJ1-5; D is undetermined. The material sequenced was peripheral blood. The CDR3 loop is CASSLEGGSNQPQHF. The CDR3 bases are TGCGCCAGCAGCTTGGAGGGAGGGAGCAATCAGCCCCAGCATTTT.